One sample yielded the 24 T cell receptor beta chains listed below, sequenced in a study of T cells after yellow fever vaccination (dated by TCRdb to about 2019). Receptor amplification or capture employed 5' RACE. For sequencing, an Illumina HiSeq 2500 was employed. Using fastp at Q25 and MiXCR, TCRdb reprocessed the public reads and kept productive beta chains. One record per CDR3 amino acid sequence lists the most common genes and DNA. The sample includes a few hundred thousand distinct CDR3 sequences, with 17% observed a single time. Of the sample, approximately 15% is held by the ten largest clones. Reading the label with the study, this specimen's treatment or condition is: live attenuated yellow fever vaccine strain. Source: PBMCs, taken 4 to 5 days after the first yellow fever vaccination. The receptors stem from a man aged 18 to 29 who received the YFV17D yellow fever vaccine.

This clonotype was detected once. The gene calls are TRBV5-1 and TRBJ2-5, with D unclear. Trimming took 0 bases from V and 5 from J, leaving 11 bases between them. Per germline, CDR1 SGHRS and CDR2 YFSETQ. The CDR3 loop spans 14 amino acids. CDR3 sequence reads: CASSLGVTKETQYF. As DNA, the CDR3 is TGCGCCAGCAGCTTGGGGGTTACCAAGGAGACCCAGTACTTC.

In this sample, this clonotype turned up a few times. The V and J genes are TRBV12-3 or TRBV12-4 and TRBJ1-6; D is ambiguous. V lost 6 bases to trimming and J lost 11 bases, with 11 bases between them. There are 12 residues in the CDR3. The CDR3 is CASSPGLPPLHF. CDR3 nucleotide sequence: TGTGCCAGCAGCCCGGGTCTCCCACCCCTCCACTTT.

The rearrangement joins TRBV5-1 to TRBJ2-3; possibly TRBD1 or TRBD2 for D (5 bases each). CDR1 is SGHRS and CDR2 is YFSETQ in the germline V gene. The CDR3 length is 15 residues. The V end was cut by 10 bases, the J end by 4 bases, with 22 bases between. CDR3: CASVPGPTEADTQYF. In DNA, the CDR3 is TGCGCCTCAGTACCGGGACCCACTGAGGCAGATACGCAGTATTTT.

This clonotype has only one observation. The rearrangement links TRBV7-2 to TRBJ2-7; TRBD2 agrees at 11 bases. Germline values: CDR1 SGHTA, CDR2 FQGNSA. V was clipped by 4 bases and J by 2 bases; unmatched bases: 10. CDR3 size: 17 residues. The CDR3 DNA follows: TGTGCCAGCAGCTACCGCTCTTTAGCGGGGGGGACCTACGAGCAGTACTTC. The encoded protein is CASSYRSLAGGTYEQYF.

The table lists this clonotype with a few counts. The rearrangement links TRBV3-1 to TRBJ1-2, with TRBD1 matching 7 bases. After removal of 2 bases from V and 4 bases from J, the junction contained 4 bases not matched to a gene. The CDR3 runs to 14 residues. CDR1 and CDR2 from the germline V gene are LGHDT and YNNKEL (reference sequence). The CDR3 region has the DNA TGTGCCAGCAGCCAACGACAGGGAGTCTATGGCTACACCTTC. Its translation: CASSQRQGVYGYTF. Based on the CDR3 plus reference TRBV3-1 and TRBJ1-2, the full variable domain is DTAVSQTPKYLVTQMGNDKSIKCEQNLGHDTMYWYKQDSKKFLKIMFSYNNKELIINETVPNRFSPKSPDKAHLNLHINSLELGDSAVYFCASSQRQGVYGYTFGSGTRLTVV.

This clonotype turned up a few times. The V call is TRBV5-1, the J call TRBJ2-2; 10 bases match TRBD1. V was pared by 5 bases and J by 6 bases, with 4 bases of the junction left unmatched. The CDR3 extends over 14 amino acids. Germline V gene lookup returns CDR1 SGHRS and CDR2 YFSETQ. The CDR3 loop is CASRPTGGPGELFF. Written as DNA, the CDR3 is TGCGCCAGCAGGCCGACAGGGGGCCCCGGGGAGCTGTTTTTT.

The genes are TRBV28 and TRBJ2-7, with 11 positions matching TRBD1. V trimming: 1 base; J trimming: 12 bases; junction bases outside the gene matches: 5. The V gene's germline CDR1 is MDHEN and CDR2 SYDVKM. This CDR3 spans 13 amino acids. CDR3 amino acids: CASSLSGTGGLYV. CDR3 sequence (DNA): TGTGCCAGCAGTTTATCCGGGACAGGGGGACTGTACGTC.

This clonotype has a handful of counts. This rearrangement joins TRBV7-2 to TRBJ2-1, with 7 bases identical to TRBD2. This CDR3 has 16 amino acids. Germline values: CDR1 SGHTA, CDR2 FQGNSA. The V gene end was trimmed by 4 bases and the J gene end by 8 bases; junction bases not matched to a gene: 14. The DNA of the CDR3 is TGTGCCAGCAGCTCTTCGCTAGCGGATCGAGGGGATGAGCAGTTCTTC. Its protein product is CASSSSLADRGDEQFF.

The genes are TRBV2 and TRBJ1-4, with D possibly TRBD1 on 5 matching bases. The CDR3 has 13 residues. Germline V gene sequence: CDR1 SNHLY, CDR2 FYNNEI. Trimming removed 6 bases from V and 6 bases from J, with 11 bases in between. This CDR3 reads CASRDDSHEKLFF. As DNA, the CDR3 is TGTGCCAGCAGGGACGACAGTCATGAAAAACTGTTTTTT.

The gene calls are TRBV14 and TRBJ2-1; D unclear. From germline, CDR1 is SGHDN and CDR2 FVKESK. The CDR3 has 17 amino acids. Trimming left V 5 bases short and J 0 bases short, with 17 bases between. The chain's CDR3 is CASSSVGWSSSYNEQFF. In DNA form, the CDR3 reads TGTGCCAGCAGCTCGGTGGGCTGGAGCAGCTCCTACAATGAGCAGTTCTTC.

This clonotype came up a few times. The rearrangement links TRBV5-5 to TRBJ1-1, with TRBD1 as a possible D gene (5 bases). This CDR3 has 15 residues. Per germline, CDR1 SGHKS and CDR2 YYEKEE (reference sequence). V lost 4 bases, J lost 1 base, and 14 bases lay in between. CDR3 region: CASSPLPDRNTEAFF. The CDR3 DNA sequence: TGTGCCAGCAGCCCACTCCCAGACAGGAACACTGAAGCTTTCTTT. The variable domain in full, with the rest retrieved from reference TRBV5-5 and TRBJ1-1, is DAGVTQSPTHLIKTRGQQVTLRCSPISGHKSVSWYQQVLGQGPQFIFQYYEKEERGRGNFPDRFSARQFPNYSSELNVNALLLGDSALYLCASSPLPDRNTEAFFGQGTRLTVV.

CDR3 region: CASSVPGQGEAFF. CDR3 in DNA: TGTGCCAGCAGTGTCCCGGGACAGGGAGAAGCTTTCTTT. The rearrangement uses TRBV6-1 and TRBJ1-1; 9 bases align to TRBD1. This CDR3 spans 13 amino acids. Per germline, CDR1 MNHNS and CDR2 SASEGT. Losses at the gene ends were 4 bases for V and 8 bases for J; bases not matched to a gene: 5.

This clonotype was found a few times. The rearrangement links TRBV5-1 to TRBJ2-7; 11 bases line up with TRBD2. The V segment lost 3 bases and the J segment 0 bases; nucleotides outside the gene matches: 11. CDR3 size: 18 residues. CDR1 and CDR2 (germline): SGHRS, YFSETQ. The CDR3 DNA sequence: TGCGCCAGCAGCTCCCAGAGTAGCGGGGGGGCCACCTCCTACGAGCAGTACTTC. It encodes CASSSQSSGGATSYEQYF.

In nucleotides, the CDR3 is TGCGCCAGCACTACGACTAGCGGATTGACGGGTACCGGGGAGCTGTTTTTT. Its protein is CASTTTSGLTGTGELFF. The gene calls are TRBV5-1 and TRBJ2-2; the match to TRBD2 covers 9 bases. The CDR3 loop spans 17 amino acids. Germline V CDR1 and CDR2: SGHRS, YFSETQ. Trimming at V came to 6 bases and at J to 5 bases, leaving 14 bases not matched to a gene.

CDR3 in DNA: TGTGCCAGCAGCTTGGCCGGTCTAGGGACAGGACCCACCTTC. As protein: CASSLAGLGTGPTF. The gene calls are TRBV5-4 and TRBJ1-2; 8 bases are a match to TRBD1. The germline CDR1 and CDR2 sequences are SGHNT and YYREEE (reference sequence). With 0 bases clipped from V and 13 bases from J, the junction kept 11 bases outside the gene matches. The length of the CDR3 is 14 residues.

V usage is TRBV7-2 and J usage is TRBJ2-2; D remains ambiguous. Germline CDR1 is SGHTA and CDR2 is FQGNSA. The CDR3 runs 15 residues. The V and J ends lost 5 bases and 7 bases respectively, with 17 bases between them. The CDR3 region has the DNA TGTGCCAGCAGCCTCGGGTTCGGGTTGGGCGGGGAGCTGTTTTTT. As protein: CASSLGFGLGGELFF.

This clonotype was found a few times. V usage is TRBV12-3 or TRBV12-4 and J usage is TRBJ1-5; a possible D gene is TRBD1 (5 bases). The V gene lost 6 bases and the J gene lost 0 bases, with 12 bases spanning the gap. The CDR3 has 15 amino acids. Written as DNA, the CDR3 is TGTGCCAGCAGCCGGACACCTGCTAGCAATCAGCCCCAGCATTTT. This encodes CASSRTPASNQPQHF.

The V call is TRBV6-5, the J call TRBJ2-1; D is ambiguous. This CDR3 comprises 16 residues. The germline V and J ends were trimmed by 0 bases and 0 bases, with 9 bases remaining between them. Germline CDR1 MNHEY, CDR2 SVGAGI. CDR3 DNA: TGTGCCAGCAGTTACTCGGGCCCAAGCTCCTACAATGAGCAGTTCTTC. Translation: CASSYSGPSSYNEQFF.

This clonotype was counted ten times or more. CDR3 sequence reads: CASSLMGQGGNIQYF. The CDR3 nucleotides are TGTGCCAGCAGCTTAATGGGACAGGGTGGGAACATTCAGTACTTC. V is TRBV7-2 and J is TRBJ2-4; 9 bases are a match to TRBD1. Germline V gives CDR1 SGHTA, CDR2 FQGNSA. This CDR3 is built from 15 residues. Trimming removed 2 bases from V and 7 bases from J; junction bases left unmatched: 6.

The chain couples TRBV6-2 or TRBV6-3 to TRBJ2-4; TRBD2 might be the D (7 bases). This CDR3 spans 18 amino acids. V was clipped by 0 bases and J by 3 bases, with 18 bases between them. Germline values: CDR1 MNHEY, CDR2 SVGEGT. The CDR3 bases are TGTGCCAGCAGTTACTCGAGAAGGGGGGGGTTCGGCAAAAACATTCAGTACTTC. It yields the protein CASSYSRRGGFGKNIQYF.

The V gene is TRBV5-1, the J gene TRBJ2-2; D possibly matches TRBD1 or TRBD2 (5 bases each). Germline V lookup: CDR1 SGHRS, CDR2 YFSETQ. CDR3 length: 15 residues. CDR3 sequence reads: CDTREGTRPTGELFF. CDR3 bases: TGCGACACTAGAGAAGGGACCCGGCCCACCGGGGAGCTGTTTTTT.

The chain has TRBV7-6 and TRBJ1-5; perhaps TRBD1 as D (6 bases). Germline V gene sequence: CDR1 SGHVS, CDR2 FNYEAQ. The CDR3 length is 13 residues. Between the trimmed V and J ends, which lost 9 bases and 6 bases, there was a span of 15 bases. CDR3 bases: TGTGCCAGTGGGGGGGGCAGTACTCAGCCCCAGCATTTT. Translated: CASGGGSTQPQHF.

The chain recombines TRBV15 with TRBJ2-5, with D uncertain. This CDR3 spans 13 amino acids. V lost 0 bases and J lost 5, with 7 bases in between. Germline CDR1 reads LNHNV; CDR2 reads YYDKDF (reference sequence). CDR3 loop: CATSRDRMETQYF. The CDR3 nucleotides read TGTGCCACCAGCAGAGATAGGATGGAGACCCAGTACTTC.

This clonotype has only a few counts. This chain links TRBV20-1 with TRBJ2-7; 7 nucleotides line up with TRBD1. CDR3 length: 16 amino acids. V shed 6 bases, J shed 0 bases, and the junction held 14 bases outside the gene matches. Germline assignment: CDR1 DFQATT and CDR2 SNEGSKA (reference sequence). The CDR3 bases are TGCAGTGCAAAAGATTTCCGGGACAGCAACTCCTACGAGCAGTACTTC. Translation: CSAKDFRDSNSYEQYF.